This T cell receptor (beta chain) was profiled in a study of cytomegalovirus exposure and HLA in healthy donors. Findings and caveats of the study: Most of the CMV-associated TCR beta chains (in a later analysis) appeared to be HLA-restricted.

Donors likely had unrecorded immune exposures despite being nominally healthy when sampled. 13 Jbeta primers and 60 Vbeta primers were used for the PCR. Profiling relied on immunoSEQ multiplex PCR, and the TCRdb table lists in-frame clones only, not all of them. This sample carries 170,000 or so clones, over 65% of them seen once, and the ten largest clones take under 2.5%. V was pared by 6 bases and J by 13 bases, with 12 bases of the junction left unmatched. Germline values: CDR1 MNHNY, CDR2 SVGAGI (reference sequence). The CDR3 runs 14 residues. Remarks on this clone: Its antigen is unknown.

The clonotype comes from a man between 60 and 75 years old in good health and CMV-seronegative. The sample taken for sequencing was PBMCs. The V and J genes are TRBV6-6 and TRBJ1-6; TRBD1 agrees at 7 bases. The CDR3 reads CASRPQGSSGPLHF. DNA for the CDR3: TGTGCCAGCAGGCCACAGGGGTCTAGCGGGCCCCTCCACTTT.